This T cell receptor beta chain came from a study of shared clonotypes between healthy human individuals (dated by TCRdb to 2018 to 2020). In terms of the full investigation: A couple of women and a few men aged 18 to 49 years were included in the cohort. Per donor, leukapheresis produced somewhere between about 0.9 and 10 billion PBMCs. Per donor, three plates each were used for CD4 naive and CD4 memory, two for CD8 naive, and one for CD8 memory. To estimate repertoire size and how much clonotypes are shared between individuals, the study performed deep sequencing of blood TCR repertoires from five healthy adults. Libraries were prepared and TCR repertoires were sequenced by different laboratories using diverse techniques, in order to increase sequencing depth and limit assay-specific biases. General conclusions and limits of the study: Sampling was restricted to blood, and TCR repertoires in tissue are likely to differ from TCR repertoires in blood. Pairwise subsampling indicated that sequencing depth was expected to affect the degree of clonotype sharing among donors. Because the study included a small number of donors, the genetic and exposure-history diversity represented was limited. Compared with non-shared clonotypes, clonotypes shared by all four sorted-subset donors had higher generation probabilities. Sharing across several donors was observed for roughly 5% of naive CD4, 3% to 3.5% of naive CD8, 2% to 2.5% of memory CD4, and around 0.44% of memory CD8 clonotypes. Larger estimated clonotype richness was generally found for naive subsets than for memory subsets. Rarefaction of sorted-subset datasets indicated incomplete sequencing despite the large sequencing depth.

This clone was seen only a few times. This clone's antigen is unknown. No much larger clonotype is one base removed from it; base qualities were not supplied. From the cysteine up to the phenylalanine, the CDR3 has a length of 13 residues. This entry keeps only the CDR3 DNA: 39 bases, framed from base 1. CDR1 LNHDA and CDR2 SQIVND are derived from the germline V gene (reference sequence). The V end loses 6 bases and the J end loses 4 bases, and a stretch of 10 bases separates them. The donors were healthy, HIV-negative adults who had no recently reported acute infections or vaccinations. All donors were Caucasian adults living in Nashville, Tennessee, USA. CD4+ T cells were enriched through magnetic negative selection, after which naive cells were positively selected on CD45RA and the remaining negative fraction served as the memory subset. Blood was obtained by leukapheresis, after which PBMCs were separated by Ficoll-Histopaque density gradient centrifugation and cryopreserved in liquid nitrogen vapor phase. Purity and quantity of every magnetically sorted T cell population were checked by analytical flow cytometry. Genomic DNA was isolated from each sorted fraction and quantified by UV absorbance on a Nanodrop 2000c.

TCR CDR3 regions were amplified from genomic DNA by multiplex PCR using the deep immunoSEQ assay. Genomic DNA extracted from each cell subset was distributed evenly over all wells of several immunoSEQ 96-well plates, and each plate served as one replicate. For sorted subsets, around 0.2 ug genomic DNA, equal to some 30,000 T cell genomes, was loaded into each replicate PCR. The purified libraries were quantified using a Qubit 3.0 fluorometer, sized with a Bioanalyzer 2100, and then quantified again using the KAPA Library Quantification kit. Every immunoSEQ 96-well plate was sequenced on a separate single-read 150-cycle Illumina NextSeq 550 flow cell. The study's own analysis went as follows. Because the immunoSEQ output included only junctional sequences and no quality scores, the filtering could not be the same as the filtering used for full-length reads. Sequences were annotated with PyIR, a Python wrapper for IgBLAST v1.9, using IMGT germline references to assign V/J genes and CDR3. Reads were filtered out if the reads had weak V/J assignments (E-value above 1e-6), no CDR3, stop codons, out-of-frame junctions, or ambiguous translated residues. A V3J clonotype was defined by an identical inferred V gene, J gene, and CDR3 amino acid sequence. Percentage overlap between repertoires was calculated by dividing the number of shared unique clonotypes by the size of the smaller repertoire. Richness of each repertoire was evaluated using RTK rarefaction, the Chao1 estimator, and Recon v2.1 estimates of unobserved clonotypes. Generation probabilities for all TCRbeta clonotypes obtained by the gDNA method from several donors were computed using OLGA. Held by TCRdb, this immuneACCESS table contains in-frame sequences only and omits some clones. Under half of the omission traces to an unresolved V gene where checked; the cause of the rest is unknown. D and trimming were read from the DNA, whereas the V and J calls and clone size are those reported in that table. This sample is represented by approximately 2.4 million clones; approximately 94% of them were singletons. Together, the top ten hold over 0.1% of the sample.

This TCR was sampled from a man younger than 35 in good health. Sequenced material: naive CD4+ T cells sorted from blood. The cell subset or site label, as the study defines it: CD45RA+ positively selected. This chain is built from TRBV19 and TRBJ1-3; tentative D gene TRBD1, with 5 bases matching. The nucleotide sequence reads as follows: TGTGCCAGTAGGCTGACAGCCGGAAACACCATATATTTT. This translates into CASRLTAGNTIYF.